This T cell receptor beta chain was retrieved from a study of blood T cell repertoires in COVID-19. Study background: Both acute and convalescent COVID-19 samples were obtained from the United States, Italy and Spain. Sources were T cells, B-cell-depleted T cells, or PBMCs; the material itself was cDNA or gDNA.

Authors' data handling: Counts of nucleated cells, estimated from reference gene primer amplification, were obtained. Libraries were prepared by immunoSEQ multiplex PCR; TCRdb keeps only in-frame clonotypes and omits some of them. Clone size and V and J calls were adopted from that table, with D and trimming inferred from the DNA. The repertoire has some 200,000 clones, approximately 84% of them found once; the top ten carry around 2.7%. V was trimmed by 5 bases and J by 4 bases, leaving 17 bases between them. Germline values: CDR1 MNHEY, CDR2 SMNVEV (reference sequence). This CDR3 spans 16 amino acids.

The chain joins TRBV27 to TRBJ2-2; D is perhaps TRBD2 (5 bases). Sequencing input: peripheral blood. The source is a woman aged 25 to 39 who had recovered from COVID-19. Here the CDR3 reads CASSTRGSRGTGELFF. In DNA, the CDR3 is TGTGCCAGCAGTACCCGGGGAAGCCGAGGCACCGGGGAGCTGTTTTTT.